What follows describes a single T cell receptor (beta chain). The specificity of this receptor is unknown. No quality values exist for individual bases; no much larger clone is one base distant. The data originate from a study of neoadjuvant anti-PD-1 for oral cavity cancer (dated by TCRdb to the early 2020s). General notes on the study: Before undergoing curative-intent surgical resection, most patients got three to four biweekly nivolumab doses at 3 mg/kg. Patients who did not progress were given a fourth nivolumab dose at about day 43 and had definitive surgical resection on days 50-56. Responders were defined as patients with complete response, partial response or stable disease by RECIST 1.1; non-responders were defined as patients with progression. A 33% response rate was observed in the parent correlative cohort, in which approximately 11 patients were included. Broader findings and caveats from the paper: Greater tumor shrinkage was correlated with larger post-treatment sizes of preexisting intratumoral clones, suggesting that expansion of preexisting clones contributed to response. Higher pretreatment blood TCRbeta clonality and lower post-treatment tumor TCRbeta clonality were correlated with higher pretreatment blood Treg/Th17 ratios. TCR analyses included only three patients per response group, and the authors called for larger cohorts for validation.

For survey sequencing of tumor libraries, mostly 4.8 ug of input genomic DNA was used, and two replicates were run per sample. The immunoSEQ hsTCRbeta kit was used to prepare TCRbeta libraries according to the manufacturer's instructions. The finished libraries were brought together in one pool at approximately 3 nM, which was then read using an Illumina NovaSeq 6000 S4 flow cell. The paper's data handling went like this. The immunoSEQ Analyzer was used for raw data preprocessing and quality control. The analysis was limited to productive rearrangements, and each clonotype was defined by a unique CDR3 amino acid sequence. Using the R package tcR, the researchers computed the Gini-Simpson index as their estimate of repertoire clonality. Gini indices were compared with Student's t test, and associations with tumor size change were assessed by Pearson correlation. Not all clones reach the TCRdb copy of this immuneACCESS table, which keeps in-frame sequences only. Checked studies attribute under half of the gap to unresolved V genes and leave the rest unexplained. The DNA gave D and trimming, while V, J and clone size come from that table. The sample table shows 7,500 or so clones, and around 53% are seen once. The top ten hold about 10% of the sample.

V was cut back by 6 bases and J by 7 bases, leaving a gap of 13 bases between them. The germline V gene sets CDR1 to SGHDT and CDR2 to YYEEEE. The CDR3, from cysteine to phenylalanine, totals 13 residues. The only DNA kept is the CDR3, 39 bases in frame from the first base. The meaning of the sample's time point label: before neoadjuvant nivolumab. The patients had newly diagnosed stage II-IVA oral cavity squamous cell carcinoma and had not received any prior systemic or radiation treatment. The cohort was made up of patients with locally advanced, HPV-negative oral cavity squamous cell carcinoma. The samples were obtained from a longitudinal correlative study of a single-arm phase II trial testing neoadjuvant nivolumab in oral cavity squamous cell carcinoma. Genomic DNA-based TCRbeta sequencing was performed on subject-matched pre- and post-treatment PBMCs and tumors from three responders and three non-responders. Genomic DNA was isolated from tumor tissue using the Maxwell RSC DNA from Tissue kit.

The sample here was tumor tissue, taken before nivolumab (anti-PD-1) treatment. The sequence is built from TRBV5-6 and TRBJ2-2; D gene: possibly TRBD1, on 6 matching bases. This TCR was sampled from a person aged 35-79 years with oral cavity squamous cell carcinoma. The CDR3 region: CASKKRGSGELFF. The nucleotide sequence reads TGTGCCAGCAAAAAGAGGGGGAGCGGGGAGCTGTTTTTT.